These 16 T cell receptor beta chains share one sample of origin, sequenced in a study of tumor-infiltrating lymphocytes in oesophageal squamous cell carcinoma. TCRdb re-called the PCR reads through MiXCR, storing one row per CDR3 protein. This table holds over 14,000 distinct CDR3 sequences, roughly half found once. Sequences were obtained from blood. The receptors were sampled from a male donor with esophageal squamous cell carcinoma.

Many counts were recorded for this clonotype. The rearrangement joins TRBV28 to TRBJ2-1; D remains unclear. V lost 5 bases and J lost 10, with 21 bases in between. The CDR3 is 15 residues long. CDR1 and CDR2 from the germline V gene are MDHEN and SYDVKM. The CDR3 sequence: CASSLTGALLGEQFF. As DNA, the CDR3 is TGTGCCAGCAGTCTCACGGGCGCCCTCCTGGGGGAGCAGTTCTTC.

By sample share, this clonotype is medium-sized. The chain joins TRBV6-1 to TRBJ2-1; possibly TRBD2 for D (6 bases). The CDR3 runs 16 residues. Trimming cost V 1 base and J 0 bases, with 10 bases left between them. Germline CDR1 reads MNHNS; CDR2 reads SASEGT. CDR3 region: CASSEGAGSSYNEQFF. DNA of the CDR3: TGTGCCAGCAGTGAAGGGGCGGGGAGCTCCTACAATGAGCAGTTCTTC.

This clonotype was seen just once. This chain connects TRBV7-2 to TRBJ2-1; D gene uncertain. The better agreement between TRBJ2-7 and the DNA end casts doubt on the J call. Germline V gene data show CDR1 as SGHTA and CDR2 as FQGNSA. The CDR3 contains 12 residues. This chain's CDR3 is CASSLLYNEQYF. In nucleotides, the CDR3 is TGTGCCAGCAGCTTATTATACAATGAGCAGTACTTC.

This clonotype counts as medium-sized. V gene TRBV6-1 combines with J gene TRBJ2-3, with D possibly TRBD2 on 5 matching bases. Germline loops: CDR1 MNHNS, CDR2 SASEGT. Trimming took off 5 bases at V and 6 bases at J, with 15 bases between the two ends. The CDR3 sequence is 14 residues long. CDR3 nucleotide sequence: TGTGCCAGCAGTCTCCCTGGGCGGGCGGATACGCAGTATTTT. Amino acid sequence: CASSLPGRADTQYF.

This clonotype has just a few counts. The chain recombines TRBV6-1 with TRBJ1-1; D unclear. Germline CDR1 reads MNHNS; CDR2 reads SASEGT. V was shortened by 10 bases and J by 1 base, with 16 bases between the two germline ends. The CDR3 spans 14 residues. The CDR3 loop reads CATHPPVWNTEAFF. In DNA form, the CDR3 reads TGTGCCACACATCCCCCGGTTTGGAACACTGAAGCTTTCTTT.

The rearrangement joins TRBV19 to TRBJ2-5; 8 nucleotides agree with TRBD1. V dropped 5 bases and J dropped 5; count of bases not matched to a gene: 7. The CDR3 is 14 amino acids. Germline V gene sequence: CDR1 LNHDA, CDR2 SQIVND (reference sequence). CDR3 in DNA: TGTGCCAGTAGTTTGCAGGGGGCTCGGGAGACCCAGTACTTC. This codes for CASSLQGARETQYF. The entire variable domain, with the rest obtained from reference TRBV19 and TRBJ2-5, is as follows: DGGITQSPKYLFRKEGQNVTLSCEQNLNHDAMYWYRQDPGQGLRLIYYSQIVNDFQKGDIAEGYSVSREKKESFPLTVTSAQKNPTAFYLCASSLQGARETQYFGPGTRLLVL.

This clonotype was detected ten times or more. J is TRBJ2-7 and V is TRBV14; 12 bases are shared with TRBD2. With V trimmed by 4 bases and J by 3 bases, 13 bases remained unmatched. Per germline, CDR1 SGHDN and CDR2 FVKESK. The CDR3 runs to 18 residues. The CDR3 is CASSPKARASGRGYEQYF. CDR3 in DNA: TGTGCCAGCAGCCCGAAGGCCCGGGCTAGCGGGAGGGGCTACGAGCAGTACTTC.

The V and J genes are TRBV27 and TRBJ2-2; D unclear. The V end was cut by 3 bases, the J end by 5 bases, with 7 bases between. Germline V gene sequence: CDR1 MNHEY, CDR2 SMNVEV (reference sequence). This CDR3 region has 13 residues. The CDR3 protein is CASSFRRTGELFF. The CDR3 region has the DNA TGTGCCAGCAGTTTTAGGCGGACCGGGGAGCTGTTTTTT.

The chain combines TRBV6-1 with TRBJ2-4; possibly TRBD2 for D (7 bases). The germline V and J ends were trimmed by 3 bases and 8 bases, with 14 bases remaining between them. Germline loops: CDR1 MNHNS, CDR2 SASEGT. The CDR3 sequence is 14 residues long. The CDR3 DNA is TGTGCCAGCAGTGACTTAAACGGGGGGCACATTCAGTACTTC. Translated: CASSDLNGGHIQYF.

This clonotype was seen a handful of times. Here the CDR3 reads CATSRVGQGEAFF. The CDR3, as DNA: TGTGCCACCAGCAGGGTCGGACAAGGGGAAGCTTTCTTT. V is TRBV15 and J is TRBJ1-1; perhaps TRBD1 as D (5 bases). In germline, CDR1 is LNHNV, CDR2 YYDKDF (reference sequence). Trimming shortened V by 3 bases and J by 8 bases, and 13 bases separated the two germline ends. The CDR3 totals 13 residues. Full variable domain (rest looked up from reference TRBV15 and TRBJ1-1): DAMVIQNPRYQVTQFGKPVTLSCSQTLNHNVMYWYQQKSSQAPKLLFHYYDKDFNNEADTPDNFQSRRPNTSFCFLDIRSPGLGDTAMYLCATSRVGQGEAFFGQGTRLTVV.

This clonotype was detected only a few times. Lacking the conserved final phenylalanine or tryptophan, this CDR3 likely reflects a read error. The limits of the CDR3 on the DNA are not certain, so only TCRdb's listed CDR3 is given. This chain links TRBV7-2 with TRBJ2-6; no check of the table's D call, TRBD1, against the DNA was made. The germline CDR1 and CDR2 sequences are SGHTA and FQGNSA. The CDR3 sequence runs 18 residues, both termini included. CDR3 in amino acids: CASSPTLFRGRETQYFGA.

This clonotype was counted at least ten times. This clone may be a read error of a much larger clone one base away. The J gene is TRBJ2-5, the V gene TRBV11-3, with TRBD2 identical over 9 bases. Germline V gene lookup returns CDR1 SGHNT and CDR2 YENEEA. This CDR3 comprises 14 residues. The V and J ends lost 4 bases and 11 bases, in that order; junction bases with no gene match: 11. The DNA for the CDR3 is TGTGCCAGCAGCTGGGCTAGCGGGATGAATGAGCAGTACTTC. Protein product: CASSWASGMNEQYF.

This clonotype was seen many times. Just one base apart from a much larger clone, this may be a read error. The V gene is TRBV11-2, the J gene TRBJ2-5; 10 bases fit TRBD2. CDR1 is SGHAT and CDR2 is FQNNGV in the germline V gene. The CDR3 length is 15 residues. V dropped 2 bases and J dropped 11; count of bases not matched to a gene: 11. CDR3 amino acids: CASSLNPSGSDEQYF. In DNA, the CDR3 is TGTGCCAGCAGCTTAAATCCTAGCGGGAGTGATGAGCAGTACTTC.

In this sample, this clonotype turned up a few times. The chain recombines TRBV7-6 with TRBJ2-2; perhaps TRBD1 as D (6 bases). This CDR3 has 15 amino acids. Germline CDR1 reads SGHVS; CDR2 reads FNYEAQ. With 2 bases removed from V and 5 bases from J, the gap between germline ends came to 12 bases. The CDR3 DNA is TGTGCCAGCAGCTTAACAGGGAAGGATACCGGGGAGCTGTTTTTT. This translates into CASSLTGKDTGELFF.

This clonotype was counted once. CDR3 protein: CASSPDRLAGLQETQYF. The CDR3 DNA reads as TGTGCCAGCAGTCCCGACCGACTAGCGGGTTTACAAGAGACCCAGTACTTC. The J gene is TRBJ2-5, the V gene TRBV6-8, with 10 bases fitting TRBD2. V shed 5 bases and J 2 bases; nucleotides not matched to a gene: 11. The CDR3 has 17 residues. The germline gives CDR1 MNHGY, CDR2 SAAAGT.

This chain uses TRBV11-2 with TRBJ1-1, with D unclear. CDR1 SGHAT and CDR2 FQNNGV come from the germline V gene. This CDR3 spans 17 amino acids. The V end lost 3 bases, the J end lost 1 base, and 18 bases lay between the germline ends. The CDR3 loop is CASSLVRVAAGNTEAFF. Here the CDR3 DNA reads TGTGCCAGCAGCTTGGTAAGGGTGGCTGCGGGGAACACTGAAGCTTTCTTT.